This T cell receptor beta chain emerged from a study of post-analysis software for immune sequencing data. Presence of unique molecular identifiers characterized the TCR beta cDNA libraries. TCRdb itself ran the PCR reads through MiXCR, one entry per CDR3 protein. The sample has 160,000 or so distinct CDR3 sequences, around 36% seen once; the top ten hold 28%. Notes on the study in general: Five TRBV segments, TRBV5-6, TRBV5-1 and TRBV20-1 among them, were found more frequent in patients than controls.

The V and J ends lost 4 bases and 2 bases, in that order; junction bases with no gene match: 2. The CDR3 covers 16 residues. Germline CDR1 LGHNA, CDR2 YSLEER. On this clonotype: What it binds is not known.

The source of this sequence is a girl under 18 with multiple sclerosis. Sequencing was performed on blood, taken after autologous hematopoietic stem cell transplantation. The chain has TRBV4-3 and TRBJ2-1; 13 nucleotides match TRBD2. The CDR3 DNA follows: TGCGCCAGCAGCCGTGGACTAGCGGGGGCCTACAATGAGCAGTTCTTC. This translates into CASSRGLAGAYNEQFF.